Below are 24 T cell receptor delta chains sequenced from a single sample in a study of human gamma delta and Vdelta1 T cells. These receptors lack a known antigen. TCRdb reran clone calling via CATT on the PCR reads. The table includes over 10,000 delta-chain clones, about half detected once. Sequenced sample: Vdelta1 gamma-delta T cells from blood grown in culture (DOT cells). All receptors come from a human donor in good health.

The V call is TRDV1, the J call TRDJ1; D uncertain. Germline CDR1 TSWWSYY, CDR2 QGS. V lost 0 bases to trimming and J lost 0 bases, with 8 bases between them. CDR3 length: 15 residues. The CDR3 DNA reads TGTGCTCTTGGGGAACTTGGAGACAACACCGATAAACTCATCTTT. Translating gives CALGELGDNTDKLIF.

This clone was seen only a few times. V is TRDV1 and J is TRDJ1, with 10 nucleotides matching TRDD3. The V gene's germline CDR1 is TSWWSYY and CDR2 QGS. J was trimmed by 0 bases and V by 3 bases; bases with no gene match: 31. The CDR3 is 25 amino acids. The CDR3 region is CALGERRGARPYWGIPLLNTDKLIF. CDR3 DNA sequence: TGTGCTCTTGGGGAGCGCCGGGGTGCCCGTCCGTACTGGGGGATCCCGCTCCTAAACACCGATAAACTCATCTTT.

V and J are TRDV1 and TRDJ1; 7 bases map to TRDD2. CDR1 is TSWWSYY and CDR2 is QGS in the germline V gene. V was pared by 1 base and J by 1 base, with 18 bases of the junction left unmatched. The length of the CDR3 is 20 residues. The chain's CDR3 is CALGEQRGLPRGAVTDKLIF. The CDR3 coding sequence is TGTGCTCTTGGGGAACAGAGGGGACTTCCTAGGGGTGCTGTCACCGATAAACTCATCTTT.

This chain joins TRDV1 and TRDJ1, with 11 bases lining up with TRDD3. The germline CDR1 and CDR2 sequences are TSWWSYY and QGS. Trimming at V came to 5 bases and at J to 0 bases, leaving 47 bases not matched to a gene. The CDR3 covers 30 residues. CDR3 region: CALGNLEVLRGPQHWGISSRGGLYTDKLIF. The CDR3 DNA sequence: TGTGCTCTTGGGAATCTCGAGGTCTTACGCGGCCCCCAGCACTGGGGGATAAGCTCCCGGGGCGGACTGTACACCGATAAACTCATCTTT.

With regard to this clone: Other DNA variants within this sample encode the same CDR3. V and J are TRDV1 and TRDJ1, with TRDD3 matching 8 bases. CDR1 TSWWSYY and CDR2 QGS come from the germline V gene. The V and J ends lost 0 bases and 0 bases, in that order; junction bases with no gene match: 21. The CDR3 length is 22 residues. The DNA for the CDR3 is TGTGCTCTTGGGGAACTGTCTTCCGGACGTACTGGGGGTCGGAAAAACACCGATAAACTCATCTTT. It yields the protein CALGELSSGRTGGRKNTDKLIF.

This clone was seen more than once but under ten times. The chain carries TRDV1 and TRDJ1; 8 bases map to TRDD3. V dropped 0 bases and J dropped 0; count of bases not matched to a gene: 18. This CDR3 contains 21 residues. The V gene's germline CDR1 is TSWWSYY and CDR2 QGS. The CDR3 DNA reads TGTGCTCTTGGGGAACTTCGAGGGGGTAGAGTGGGGGATCTGTACACCGATAAACTCATCTTT. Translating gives CALGELRGGRVGDLYTDKLIF.

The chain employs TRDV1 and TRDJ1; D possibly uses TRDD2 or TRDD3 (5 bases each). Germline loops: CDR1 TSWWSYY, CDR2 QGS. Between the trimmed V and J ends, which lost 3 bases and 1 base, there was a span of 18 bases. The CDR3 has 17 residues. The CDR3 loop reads CALGENVPTGSTDKLIF. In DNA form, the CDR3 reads TGTGCTCTTGGGGAGAACGTCCCTACGGGATCCACCGATAAACTCATCTTT.

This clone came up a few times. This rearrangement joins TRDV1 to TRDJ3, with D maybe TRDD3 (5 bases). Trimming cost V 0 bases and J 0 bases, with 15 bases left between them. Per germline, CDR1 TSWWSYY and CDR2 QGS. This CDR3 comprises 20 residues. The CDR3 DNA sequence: TGTGCTCTTGGGGAACTGGGGGCCCAACCAAGCTCCTGGGACACCCGACAGATGTTTTTC. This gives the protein CALGELGAQPSSWDTRQMFF.

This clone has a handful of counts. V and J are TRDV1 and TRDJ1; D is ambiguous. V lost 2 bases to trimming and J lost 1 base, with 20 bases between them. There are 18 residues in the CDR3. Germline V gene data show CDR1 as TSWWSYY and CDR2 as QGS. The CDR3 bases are TGTGCTCTTGGGGAAATGCCCCCCCCTTATGATTCCACCGATAAACTCATCTTT. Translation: CALGEMPPPYDSTDKLIF.

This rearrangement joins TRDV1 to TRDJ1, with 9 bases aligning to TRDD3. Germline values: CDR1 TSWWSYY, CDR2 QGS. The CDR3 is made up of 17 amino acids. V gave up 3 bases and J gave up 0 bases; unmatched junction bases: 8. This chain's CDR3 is CALGELSVGDNTDKLIF. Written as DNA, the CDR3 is TGTGCTCTTGGGGAGCTTTCCGTGGGGGATAACACCGATAAACTCATCTTT.

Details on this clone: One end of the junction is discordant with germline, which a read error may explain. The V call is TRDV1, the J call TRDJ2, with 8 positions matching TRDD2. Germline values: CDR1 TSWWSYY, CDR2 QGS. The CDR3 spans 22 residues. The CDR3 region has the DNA TGTGCTCTTGGGAAACTTCCTACCAAGCCGGTGAGTCCACCCACTTTGACAGCACAACTCTTCTTT. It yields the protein CALGKLPTKPVSPPTLTAQLFF.

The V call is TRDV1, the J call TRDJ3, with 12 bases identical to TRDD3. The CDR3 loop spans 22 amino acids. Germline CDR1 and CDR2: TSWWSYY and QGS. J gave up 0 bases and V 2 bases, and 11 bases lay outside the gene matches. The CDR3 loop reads CALGEGPVLGDTGSWDTRQMFF. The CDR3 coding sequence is TGTGCTCTTGGGGAAGGGCCCGTACTGGGGGATACAGGCTCCTGGGACACCCGACAGATGTTTTTC.

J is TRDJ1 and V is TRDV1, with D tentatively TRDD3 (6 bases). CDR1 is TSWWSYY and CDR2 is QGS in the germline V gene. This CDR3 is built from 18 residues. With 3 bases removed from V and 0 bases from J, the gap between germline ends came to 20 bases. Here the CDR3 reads CALGDTRSWLGYTDKLIF. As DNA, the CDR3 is TGTGCTCTTGGGGACACTCGATCGTGGCTGGGGTACACCGATAAACTCATCTTT.

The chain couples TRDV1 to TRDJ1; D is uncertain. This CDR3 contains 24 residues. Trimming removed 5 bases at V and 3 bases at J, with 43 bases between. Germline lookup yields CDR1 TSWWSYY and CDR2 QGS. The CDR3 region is CALGIKKEPIDQTKVRPSSDKLIF. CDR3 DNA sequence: TGTGCTCTTGGGATAAAAAAAGAGCCAATCGACCAAACCAAGGTACGCCCCAGTTCCGATAAACTCATCTTT.

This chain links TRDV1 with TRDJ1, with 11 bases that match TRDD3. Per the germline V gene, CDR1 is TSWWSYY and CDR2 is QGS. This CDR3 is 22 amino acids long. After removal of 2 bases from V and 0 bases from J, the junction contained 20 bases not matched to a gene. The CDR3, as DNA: TGTGCTCTTGGGGAATGCAAGGGGGATTGTGGGGGATACGCCCTGTACACCGATAAACTCATCTTT. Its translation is CALGECKGDCGGYALYTDKLIF.

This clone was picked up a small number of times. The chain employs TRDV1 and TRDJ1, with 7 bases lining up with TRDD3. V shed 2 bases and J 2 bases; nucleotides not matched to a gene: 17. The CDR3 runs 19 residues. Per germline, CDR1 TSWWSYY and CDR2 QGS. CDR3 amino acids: CALGEWSARHGGLTDKLIF. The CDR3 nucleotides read TGTGCTCTTGGGGAATGGTCCGCCCGTCATGGGGGACTAACCGATAAACTCATCTTT.

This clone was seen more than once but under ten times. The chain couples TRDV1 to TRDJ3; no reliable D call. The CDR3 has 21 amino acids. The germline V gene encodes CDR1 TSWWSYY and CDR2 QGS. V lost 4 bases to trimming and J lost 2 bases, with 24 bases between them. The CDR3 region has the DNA TGTGCTCTTGGGGTCCCTGACCGCGCGCCATCCAGCCCCTGGGACACCCGACAGATGTTTTTC. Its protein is CALGVPDRAPSSPWDTRQMFF.

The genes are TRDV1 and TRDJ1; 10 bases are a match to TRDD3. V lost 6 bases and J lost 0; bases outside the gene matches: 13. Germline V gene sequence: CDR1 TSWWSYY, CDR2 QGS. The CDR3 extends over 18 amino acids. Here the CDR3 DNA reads TGTGCTCTTGGTTGGCTGGGGGATAAAGATTGGTACACCGATAAACTCATCTTT. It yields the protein CALGWLGDKDWYTDKLIF.

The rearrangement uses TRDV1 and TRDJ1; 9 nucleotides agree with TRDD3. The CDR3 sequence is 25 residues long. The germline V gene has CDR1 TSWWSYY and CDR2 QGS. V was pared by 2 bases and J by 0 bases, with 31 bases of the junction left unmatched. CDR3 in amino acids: CALGEIESLPWGIGGSGRNTDKLIF. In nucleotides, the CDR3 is TGTGCTCTTGGGGAAATTGAGTCCTTACCTTGGGGGATAGGGGGGAGCGGTAGAAACACCGATAAACTCATCTTT.

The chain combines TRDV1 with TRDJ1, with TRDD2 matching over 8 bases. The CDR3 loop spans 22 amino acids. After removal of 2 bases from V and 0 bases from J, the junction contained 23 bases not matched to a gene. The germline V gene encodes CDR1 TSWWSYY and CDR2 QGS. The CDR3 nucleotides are TGTGCTCTTGGGGAAGTAGCCTTCCTATCCTATTCGGGGGACAGGTACACCGATAAACTCATCTTT. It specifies CALGEVAFLSYSGDRYTDKLIF.

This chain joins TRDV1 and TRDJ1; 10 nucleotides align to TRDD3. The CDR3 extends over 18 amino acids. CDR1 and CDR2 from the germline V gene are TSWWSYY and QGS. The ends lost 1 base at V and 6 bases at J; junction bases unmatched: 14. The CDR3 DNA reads TGTGCTCTTGGGGAACCCCCTACCAGGGGGATACGGAAGAATAAACTCATCTTT. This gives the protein CALGEPPTRGIRKNKLIF.

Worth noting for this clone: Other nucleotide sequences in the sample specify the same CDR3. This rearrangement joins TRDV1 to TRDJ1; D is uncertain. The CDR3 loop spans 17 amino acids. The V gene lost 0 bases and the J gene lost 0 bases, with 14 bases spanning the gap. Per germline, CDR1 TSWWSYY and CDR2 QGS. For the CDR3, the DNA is TGTGCTCTTGGGGAACTAAAGCTATCCTTGTACACCGATAAACTCATCTTT. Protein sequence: CALGELKLSLYTDKLIF.

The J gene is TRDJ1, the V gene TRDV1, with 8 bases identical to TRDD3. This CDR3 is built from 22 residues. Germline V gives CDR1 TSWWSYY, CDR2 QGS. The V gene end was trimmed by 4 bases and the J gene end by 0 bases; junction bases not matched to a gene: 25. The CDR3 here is CALGGGLPRELLGIPYTDKLIF. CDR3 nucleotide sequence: TGTGCTCTTGGGGGAGGACTTCCCCGCGAACTACTGGGGATACCGTACACCGATAAACTCATCTTT.

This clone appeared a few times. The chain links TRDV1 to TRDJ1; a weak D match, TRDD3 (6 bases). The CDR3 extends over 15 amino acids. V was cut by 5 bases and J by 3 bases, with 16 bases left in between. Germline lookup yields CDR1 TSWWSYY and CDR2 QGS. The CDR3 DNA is TGTGCTCTTGGGCTATGGGGATCAGTGGCCGATAAACTCATCTTT. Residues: CALGLWGSVADKLIF.